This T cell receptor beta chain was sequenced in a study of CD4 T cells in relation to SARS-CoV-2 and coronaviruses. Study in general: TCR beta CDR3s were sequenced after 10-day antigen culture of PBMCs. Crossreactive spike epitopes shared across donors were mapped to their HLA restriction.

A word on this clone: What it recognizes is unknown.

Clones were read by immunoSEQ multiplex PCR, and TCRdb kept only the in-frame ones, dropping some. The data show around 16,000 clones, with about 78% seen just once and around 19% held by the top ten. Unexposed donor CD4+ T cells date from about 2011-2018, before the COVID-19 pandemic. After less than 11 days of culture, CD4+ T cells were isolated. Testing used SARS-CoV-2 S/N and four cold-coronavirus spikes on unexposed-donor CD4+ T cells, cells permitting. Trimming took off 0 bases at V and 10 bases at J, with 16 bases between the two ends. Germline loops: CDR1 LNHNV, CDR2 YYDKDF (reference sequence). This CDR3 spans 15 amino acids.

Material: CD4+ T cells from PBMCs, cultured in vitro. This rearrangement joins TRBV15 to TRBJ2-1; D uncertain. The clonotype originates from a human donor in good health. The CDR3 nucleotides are TGTGCCACCAGCAGAGATCGAGGAGCGCAGAGGGAGCAGTTCTTC. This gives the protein CATSRDRGAQREQFF. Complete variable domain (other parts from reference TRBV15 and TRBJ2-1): DAMVIQNPRYQVTQFGKPVTLSCSQTLNHNVMYWYQQKSSQAPKLLFHYYDKDFNNEADTPDNFQSRRPNTSFCFLDIRSPGLGDTAMYLCATSRDRGAQREQFFGPGTRLTVL.